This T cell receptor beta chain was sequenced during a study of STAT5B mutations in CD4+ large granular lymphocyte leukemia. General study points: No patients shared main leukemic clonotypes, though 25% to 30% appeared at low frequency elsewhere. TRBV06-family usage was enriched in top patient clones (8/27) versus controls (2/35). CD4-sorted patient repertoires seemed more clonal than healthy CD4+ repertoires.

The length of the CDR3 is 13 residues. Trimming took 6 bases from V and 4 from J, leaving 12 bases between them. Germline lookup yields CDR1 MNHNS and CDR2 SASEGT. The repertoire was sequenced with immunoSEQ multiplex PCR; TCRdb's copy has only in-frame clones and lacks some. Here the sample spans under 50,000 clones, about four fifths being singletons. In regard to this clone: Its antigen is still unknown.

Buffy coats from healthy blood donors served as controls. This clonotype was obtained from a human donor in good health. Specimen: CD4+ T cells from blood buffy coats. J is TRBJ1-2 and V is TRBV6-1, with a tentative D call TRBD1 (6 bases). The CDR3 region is CASREGGSYGYTF. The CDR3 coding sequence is TGTGCCAGCAGGGAGGGGGGTAGCTATGGCTACACCTTC.